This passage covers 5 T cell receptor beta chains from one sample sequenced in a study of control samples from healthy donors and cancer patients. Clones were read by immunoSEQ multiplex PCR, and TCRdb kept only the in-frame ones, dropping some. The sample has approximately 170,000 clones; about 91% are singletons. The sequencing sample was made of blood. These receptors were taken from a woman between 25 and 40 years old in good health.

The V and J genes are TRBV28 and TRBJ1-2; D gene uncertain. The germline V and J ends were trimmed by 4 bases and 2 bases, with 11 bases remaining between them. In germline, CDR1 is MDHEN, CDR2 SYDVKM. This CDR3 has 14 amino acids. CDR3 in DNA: TGTGCCAGCAGTTCTCCCGCAGAAAACTATGGCTACACCTTC. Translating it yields CASSSPAENYGYTF.

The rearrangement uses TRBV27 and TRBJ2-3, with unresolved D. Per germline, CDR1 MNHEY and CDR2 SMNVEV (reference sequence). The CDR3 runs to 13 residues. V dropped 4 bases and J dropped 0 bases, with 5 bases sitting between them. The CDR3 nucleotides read TGTGCCAGCAGTTCCATCAGCACAGATACGCAGTATTTT. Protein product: CASSSISTDTQYF.

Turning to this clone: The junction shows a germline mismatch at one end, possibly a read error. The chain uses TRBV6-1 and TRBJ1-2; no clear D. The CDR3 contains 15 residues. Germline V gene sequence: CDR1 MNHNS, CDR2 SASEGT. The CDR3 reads CASREGRGNWNGYTF. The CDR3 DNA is TGTGCCAGCAGGGAAGGAAGAGGGAATTGGAATGGCTACACCTTC.

CDR3 region: CASSGDRGNEDQPQHF. The CDR3 DNA reads TGTGCCAGCAGTGGGGACAGGGGGAACGAAGATCAGCCCCAGCATTTT. The V and J genes are TRBV28 and TRBJ1-5; 11 bases align to TRBD1. V was pared by 5 bases and J by 5 bases, with 8 bases of the junction left unmatched. The length of the CDR3 is 16 residues. Germline CDR1 is MDHEN and CDR2 is SYDVKM.

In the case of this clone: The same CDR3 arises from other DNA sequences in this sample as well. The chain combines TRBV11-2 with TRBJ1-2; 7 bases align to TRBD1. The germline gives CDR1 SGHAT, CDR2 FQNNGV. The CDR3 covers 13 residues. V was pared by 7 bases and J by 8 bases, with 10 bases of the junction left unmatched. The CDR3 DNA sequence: TGTGCCAGCATCCAAAGACAGGGTGGGGGCTACACCTTC. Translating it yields CASIQRQGGGYTF. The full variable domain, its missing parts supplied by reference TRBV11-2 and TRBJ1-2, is EAGVAQSPRYKIIEKRQSVAFWCNPISGHATLYWYQQILGQGPKLLIQFQNNGVVDDSQLPKDRFSAERLKGVDSTLKIQPAKLEDSAVYLCASIQRQGGGYTFGSGTRLTVV.